This TCR beta chain was profiled in a study of shared clonotypes between healthy human individuals. At a deep level, the assay was run. The table came from immunoSEQ multiplex PCR; TCRdb's copy has only in-frame clones and leaves some out. The sample yields about 2 million clones, about 95% seen once. Study findings and constraints: When compared with the clonotypes that were shared by all four sorted-subset donors, the non-shared clonotypes turned out to have lower generation probabilities.

Notes on this clone: Its cognate antigen is unknown.

Terminally differentiated effector memory CD45RA+ cells were left out of the naive CD8 fraction, which was CD45RO-negative and positively selected for CCR7. Germline loops: CDR1 SNHLY, CDR2 FYNNEI. The J segment lost 2 bases and the V segment lost 2 bases, leaving 4 bases of the junction unmatched. The CDR3 extends over 15 amino acids. Sequencing input: naive CD8+ T cells sorted from blood. This receptor was taken from a young man in good health. The rearrangement uses TRBV2 and TRBJ2-7; TRBD1 matches 9 bases. CDR3 residues: CASSEIGTGPYEQYF. The DNA of the CDR3 is TGTGCCAGCAGTGAAATCGGGACAGGGCCCTACGAGCAGTACTTC.